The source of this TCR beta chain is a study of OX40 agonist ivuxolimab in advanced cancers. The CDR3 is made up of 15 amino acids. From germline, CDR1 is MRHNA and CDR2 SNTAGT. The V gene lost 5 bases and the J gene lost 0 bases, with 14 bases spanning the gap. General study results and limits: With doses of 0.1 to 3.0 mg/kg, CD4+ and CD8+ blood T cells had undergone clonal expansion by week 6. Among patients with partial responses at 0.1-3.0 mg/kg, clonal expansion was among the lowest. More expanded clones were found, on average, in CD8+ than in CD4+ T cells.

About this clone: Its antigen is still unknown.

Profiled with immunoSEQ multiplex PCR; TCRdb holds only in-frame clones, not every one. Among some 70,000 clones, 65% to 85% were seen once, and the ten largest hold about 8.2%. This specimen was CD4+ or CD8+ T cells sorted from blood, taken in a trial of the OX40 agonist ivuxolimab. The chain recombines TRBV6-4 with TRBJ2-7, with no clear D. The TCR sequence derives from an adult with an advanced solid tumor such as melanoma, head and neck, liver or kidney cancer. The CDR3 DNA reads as TGTGCCAGCAGTCAGGATAGTCAGAGCTCCTACGAGCAGTACGTC. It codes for CASSQDSQSSYEQYV.